The clone carrying this T cell receptor (beta chain) was detected only a few times. This sample stems from a study of T cells in Graves' hyperthyroidism and ophthalmopathy. Study-wide background: Before treatment of any kind, peripheral blood was taken at initial diagnosis.

CDR1 SGHVS and CDR2 FQNEAQ come from the germline V gene. V lost 5 bases to trimming and J lost 5 bases; unmatched junction nucleotides: 8. The CDR3 spans 14 residues. Amplified TCR beta CDR3 regions derived from RNA transcripts. The primer set for the first-round RT-PCR of the TCR CDR3 was HTBI. One entry per CDR3 protein results from TCRdb running MiXCR on the multiplex PCR reads. The profile shows a few hundred thousand distinct CDR3 sequences, around 16% of them singletons. V gene TRBV7-8 combines with J gene TRBJ2-7; 8 positions match TRBD2. The sequence came from a woman aged 45 to 65 with Graves' hyperthyroidism. The material sequenced was blood. The CDR3 region has the DNA TGTGCCAGCAGCCAGAATAGCGGGAAGAACGAGCAGTACTTC. Its translation is CASSQNSGKNEQYF.